The clone carrying this TCR beta chain was seen repeatedly, ten times or more. Time point denoted: newly diagnosed GD, antithyroid drugs for less than 3 months. The TCR library was made from RNA that had been extracted from PBMCs in TRIzol. Relying on iRepertoire HTBI primers and Arm-PCR of CDR3 regions, the team built TCR beta libraries. TCRdb re-derived calls from the multiplex PCR reads in MiXCR, one entry per CDR3 protein. Among about 430,000 distinct CDR3 sequences listed, over 12% were seen once. The sample is drawn from a study of regulatory T cells in long-lasting Graves disease. Trimming cost V 3 bases and J 2 bases, with 10 bases left between them. This CDR3 comprises 13 residues. Per the germline V gene, CDR1 is DFQATT and CDR2 is SNEGSKA (reference sequence). In addition, the sample was reused for a study of T cells in Graves' hyperthyroidism and ophthalmopathy.

The receptor comes from a woman aged 40 to 50 with Graves disease. V is TRBV20-1 and J is TRBJ2-5; no reliable D call. The specimen comprised peripheral blood mononuclear cells (PBMCs), sampled at new diagnosis, from a patient treated with antithyroid drugs. The CDR3 DNA reads as TGCAGTGCTAGGGACCAAAGGCAAGAGACCCAGTACTTC. This gives the protein CSARDQRQETQYF.